A single sample is the source of the 7 T cell receptor beta chains below, sequenced in a study of blood T cell repertoires in COVID-19. Some clones are missing from TCRdb's copy, which holds only in-frame ones; the method was immunoSEQ multiplex PCR. The sample has around 170,000 clones; about four fifths are singletons. Sequenced material: peripheral blood. The receptors were gathered from a man in his sixties or seventies who had recovered from COVID-19.

J is TRBJ2-1 and V is TRBV6-2 or TRBV6-3, with 10 bases aligning to TRBD2. From germline, CDR1 is MNHEY and CDR2 SVGEGT. The length of the CDR3 is 15 residues. J was trimmed by 7 bases and V by 4 bases; bases with no gene match: 7. The CDR3 bases are TGTGCCAGCAGTTGGGCTAGCGGGAGCGGTAATGAGCAGTTCTTC. Translation gives CASSWASGSGNEQFF.

The genes are TRBV9 and TRBJ2-1; 11 bases are shared with TRBD2. J gave up 2 bases and V 4 bases, and 5 bases lay outside the gene matches. Germline values: CDR1 SGDLS, CDR2 YYNGEE. The CDR3 sequence is 16 residues long. The CDR3 DNA sequence: TGTGCCAGCAGCAAGGGGACTAGCGGACCCTACAATGAGCAGTTCTTC. This gives the protein CASSKGTSGPYNEQFF.

The V and J genes are TRBV11-2 and TRBJ2-1; tentatively, D is TRBD1 (5 bases). Germline V CDR1 and CDR2: SGHAT, FQNNGV. This CDR3 has 15 residues. Trimming left V 0 bases short and J 9 bases short, with 15 bases between. CDR3 sequence (DNA): TGTGCCAGCAGCTTAGAATTAGGGGCCCGCCTTGAGCAGTTCTTC. This translates into CASSLELGARLEQFF.

This clone was seen only a few times. The V call is TRBV5-1, the J call TRBJ2-1; TRBD2 aligns across 10 bases. Losses at the gene ends were 5 bases for V and 8 bases for J; bases not matched to a gene: 10. This CDR3 contains 15 residues. Germline lookup yields CDR1 SGHRS and CDR2 YFSETQ. The CDR3 region has the DNA TGCGCCAGCAGGGAATGGACTAGCGGAAACTATGAGCAGTTCTTC. Translating it yields CASREWTSGNYEQFF.

The table lists this clone with a count of one. V gene TRBV7-9 combines with J gene TRBJ1-3; D ambiguous. This CDR3 is 13 amino acids long. CDR1 is SEHNR and CDR2 is FQNEAQ in the germline V gene (reference sequence). Trimming shortened V by 3 bases and J by 1 base, and 4 bases separated the two germline ends. The CDR3 spells CASSFGSGNTIYF. The DNA of the CDR3 is TGTGCCAGCAGCTTCGGGTCTGGAAACACCATATATTTT.

The chain couples TRBV19 to TRBJ2-2; D may be TRBD2 (6 bases). The ends were cut back, 9 bases at V and 4 bases at J, with 24 bases in the middle. The CDR3 contains 17 residues. The germline V gene has CDR1 LNHDA and CDR2 SQIVND (reference sequence). The CDR3 DNA reads TGTGCCAGCACCGCCCATGGGGGGACCAGTGGCACCGGGGAGCTGTTTTTT. It is translated as CASTAHGGTSGTGELFF.

V and J are TRBV18 and TRBJ1-3; 9 bases are shared with TRBD1. The germline V gene has CDR1 KGHSH and CDR2 LQKENI. Germline trimming cut 4 bases from V and 8 bases from J; bases unmatched to any gene: 15. CDR3 length: 17 amino acids. The CDR3 loop is CASSLTGPGTGHDTIYF. CDR3 DNA: TGTGCCAGCTCACTCACCGGGCCCGGGACAGGGCACGACACCATATATTTT.